The T cell receptor beta chain under discussion was sequenced for a study of monozygotic twins with inflammatory bowel disease. General study results and limits: The results supported no single strong signal or clonotype associated with IBD.

This CDR3 has 14 amino acids. CDR1 and CDR2 from the germline V gene are MNHEY and SMNVEV (reference sequence). A note on this clonotype: Its antigen is currently unknown.

The UMIs contained a 6-nucleotide sample barcode. They were added by template switching during cDNA synthesis. TCRdb reprocessed the 5' RACE reads and reports one entry per CDR3 protein, with no DNA. In all, the sample yields approximately 400,000 distinct CDR3 sequences. Blood, 2 to 2.5 ml, was drawn per donor. Sequenced material: blood. The clonotype was recovered from a human donor with ulcerative colitis or Crohn's disease, or a healthy co-twin of an affected twin (not recorded which). The chain uses TRBV27 and TRBJ2-7; the TRBD1 assignment by TCRdb is unverifiable without DNA. The CDR3 spells CASSLWQGGNEQYF.